One and the same sample provided the 31 T cell receptor beta chains below, sequenced in a study of T cells in Graves' hyperthyroidism and ophthalmopathy (dated by TCRdb to the late 2010s). The library was built by means of multiplex PCR. The run used an Illumina HiSeq 2000. TCR beta CDR3 regions were amplified from RNA transcripts. The TCR CDR3 was subjected to a first round of RT-PCR using the HTBI primer set and the Qiagen OneStep RT-PCR kit. TCRdb trimmed public reads at Q25 via fastp, called clones via MiXCR and kept in-frame beta chains. Every distinct CDR3 protein forms one entry, paired with its most common genes and DNA. The sample table shows some 700,000 distinct CDR3 sequences, and 15% to 20% are seen once. In total, the top ten clones hold 15% to 19% of the sample. Input material: blood. Receptor source: a man aged 50-59 years with Graves' hyperthyroidism.

In the case of this clonotype: This may be a read error: a much more frequent sequence differs by one nucleotide. V and J are TRBV12-3 or TRBV12-4 and TRBJ2-7; tentatively, D is TRBD2 (6 bases). CDR3 size: 13 residues. CDR3 nucleotides: TGTGCCAGCAGTTTCTTGGGACTCGACGAGGAGTACTTC. It encodes CASSFLGLDEEYF.

At least ten counts were recorded for this clonotype. The chain couples TRBV6-1 to TRBJ2-5; D may be TRBD1 or TRBD2 (5 bases each). V shed 7 bases and J shed 1 base, with 13 bases lying between them. Looked up from germline, CDR1 is MNHNS and CDR2 is SASEGT. CDR3 length: 14 residues. CDR3 nucleotides: TGTGCCAGCATGAGGGCAGACAGCCAAGAGACCCAGTACTTC. This codes for CASMRADSQETQYF.

The chain has TRBV28 and TRBJ1-4; D gene uncertain. V dropped 6 bases and J dropped 7 bases, with 15 bases sitting between them. This CDR3 has 14 residues. Germline V gene sequence: CDR1 MDHEN, CDR2 SYDVKM. CDR3 sequence (DNA): TGTGCCAGCAGAAATGGCGGGGATCGTGAAAAACTGTTTTTT. It codes for CASRNGGDREKLFF.

CDR3 sequence: CSARGRFDTEAFF. In nucleotides, the CDR3 is TGCAGTGCTAGAGGCAGATTTGACACTGAAGCTTTCTTT. The chain uses TRBV20-1 and TRBJ1-1; D not certain. V shed 1 base and J shed 3 bases, with 9 bases lying between them. Germline V CDR1 and CDR2: DFQATT, SNEGSKA (reference sequence). The CDR3 is 13 amino acids.

This clonotype appeared many times. V usage is TRBV27 and J usage is TRBJ2-5; D is unclear. This CDR3 is 13 amino acids long. V gave up 0 bases and J gave up 10 bases, with 12 bases separating them. Germline V gene data show CDR1 as MNHEY and CDR2 as SMNVEV (reference sequence). The CDR3 DNA reads as TGTGCCAGCAGTTTATCCCCGGGTTTTGACCAGTACTTC. It specifies CASSLSPGFDQYF.

This clonotype was picked up a small number of times. The V and J genes are TRBV7-6 and TRBJ2-2; 8 nucleotides agree with TRBD2. The CDR3 length is 13 residues. V trimming: 6 bases; J trimming: 3 bases; junction bases outside the gene matches: 0. Germline lookup yields CDR1 SGHVS and CDR2 FNYEAQ. CDR3 nucleotide sequence: TGTGCCAGCAGGGGACTAGACACCGGGGAGCTGTTTTTT. Amino acids: CASRGLDTGELFF.

This clonotype was seen at least ten times. The chain has TRBV10-3 and TRBJ2-3; the match to TRBD1 covers 11 bases. This CDR3 comprises 15 residues. Germline CDR1 ENHRY, CDR2 SYGVKD. V dropped 3 bases and J dropped 4; count of bases not matched to a gene: 3. This CDR3 reads CAISDPGQGADTQYF. The CDR3 DNA reads as TGTGCCATCAGTGACCCGGGACAGGGGGCAGATACGCAGTATTTT.

The V call is TRBV5-5, the J call TRBJ2-1, with TRBD2 matching over 10 bases. After removal of 3 bases from V and 3 bases from J, the junction contained 9 bases not matched to a gene. Germline lookup yields CDR1 SGHKS and CDR2 YYEKEE (reference sequence). This CDR3 region has 17 residues. The CDR3 DNA reads as TGTGCCAGCAGCTCCTGGTCTAGCGGGAGAATCTACAATGAGCAGTTCTTC. Translation gives CASSSWSSGRIYNEQFF.

The rearrangement joins TRBV27 to TRBJ1-1; D perhaps matches TRBD1 (5 bases). This CDR3 comprises 13 residues. In germline, CDR1 is MNHEY, CDR2 SMNVEV (reference sequence). Trimming stripped 8 bases from V and 0 bases from J, with 10 bases between. DNA for the CDR3: TGTGCCAGCGGCTGGGGGGTGAACACTGAAGCTTTCTTT. It is translated as CASGWGVNTEAFF.

V usage is TRBV29-1 and J usage is TRBJ1-1; a weak D match, TRBD1 (6 bases). V lost 7 bases and J 1 base, leaving 13 bases between the germline ends. Germline values: CDR1 SQVTM, CDR2 ANQGSEA. The CDR3 is 13 amino acids. The CDR3 region is CSALTGENTEAFF. CDR3 DNA sequence: TGCAGCGCCCTGACAGGAGAGAACACTGAAGCTTTCTTT.

This chain links TRBV28 with TRBJ1-5; 7 nucleotides line up with TRBD1. Germline V gene data show CDR1 as MDHEN and CDR2 as SYDVKM. V shed 2 bases and J 0 bases; nucleotides not matched to a gene: 7. The CDR3 spans 17 residues. The CDR3 bases are TGTGCCAGCAGTTTAAGCTTGGGACAGATTAGCAATCAGCCCCAGCATTTT. Its translation is CASSLSLGQISNQPQHF. The variable domain in full, completed from reference TRBV28 and TRBJ1-5, reads DVKVTQSSRYLVKRTGEKVFLECVQDMDHENMFWYRQDPGLGLRLIYFSYDVKMKEKGDIPEGYSVSREKKERFSLILESASTNQTSMYLCASSLSLGQISNQPQHFGDGTRLSIL.

In this sample, this clonotype turned up many times. The chain employs TRBV7-6 and TRBJ2-7; 8 bases agree with TRBD2. V lost 5 bases to trimming and J lost 0 bases; unmatched junction nucleotides: 3. CDR3 length: 14 amino acids. From germline, CDR1 is SGHVS and CDR2 FNYEAQ. The CDR3, as DNA: TGTGCCAGCAGCGAAGCGGGAGCCTCCTACGAGCAGTACTTC. Its translation is CASSEAGASYEQYF. The variable domain in full, with the rest retrieved from reference TRBV7-6 and TRBJ2-7, is GAGVSQSPRYKVTKRGQDVALRCDPISGHVSLYWYRQALGQGPEFLTYFNYEAQQDKSGLPNDRFSAERPEGSISTLTIQRTEQRDSAMYRCASSEAGASYEQYFGPGTRLTVT.

In its sample, this clonotype was seen many times. The chain employs TRBV18 and TRBJ2-5; D remains ambiguous. The V end was cut by 0 bases, the J end by 2 bases, with 7 bases between. Germline CDR1 is KGHSH and CDR2 is LQKENI. This CDR3 region has 14 residues. As DNA, the CDR3 is TGTGCCAGCTCACCACCCCGTCAGCAAGAGACCCAGTACTTC. Translation gives CASSPPRQQETQYF.

In this sample, this clonotype turned up many times. This sequence joins TRBV18 and TRBJ1-1; no definite D call. Trimming pared 2 bases from V and 2 bases from J, leaving 9 bases between. CDR3 length: 14 amino acids. Germline V lookup: CDR1 KGHSH, CDR2 LQKENI. CDR3 DNA: TGTGCCAGCTCACCAGTAAGCCGAAACACTGAAGCTTTCTTT. This translates into CASSPVSRNTEAFF.

The sample holds a few counts of this clonotype. The J gene is TRBJ2-7, the V gene TRBV11-3, with 8 bases aligning to TRBD2. The V gene end was trimmed by 5 bases and the J gene end by 1 base; junction bases not matched to a gene: 16. CDR3 length equals 18 residues. CDR1 is SGHNT, CDR2 YENEEA, per germline. The CDR3 here is CASSQDTISGRKSYEQYF. For the CDR3, the DNA is TGTGCCAGCAGCCAAGATACAATCAGCGGGAGAAAGTCCTACGAGCAGTACTTC.

About this clonotype itself: A junction boundary mismatches the germline segment, possibly from a read error. The chain is built from TRBV5-5 and TRBJ1-2; no definite D call. Germline loops: CDR1 SGHKS, CDR2 YYEKEE (reference sequence). The CDR3 has 12 amino acids. CDR3 nucleotide sequence: TGTACCAGCAGCGGCGTAAGAAATGGCTACACCTTC. This sequence encodes CTSSGVRNGYTF.

This clonotype has ten or more counts. The genes are TRBV28 and TRBJ1-1; D is uncertain. Per germline, CDR1 MDHEN and CDR2 SYDVKM. This CDR3 is 15 amino acids long. Trimming took 2 bases from V and 0 from J, leaving 10 bases between them. CDR3 bases: TGTGCCAGCAGTTTACGGGCCCCCATGAACACTGAAGCTTTCTTT. Translation gives CASSLRAPMNTEAFF.

This clonotype was recorded at least ten times. The V and J genes are TRBV6-1 and TRBJ2-5; possibly TRBD1 for D (6 bases). This CDR3 has 13 amino acids. Trimming stripped 7 bases from V and 5 bases from J, with 14 bases between. The V gene's germline CDR1 is MNHNS and CDR2 SASEGT. The CDR3 loop is CASMGWGQETQYF. CDR3 coding DNA: TGTGCCAGCATGGGATGGGGGCAGGAGACCCAGTACTTC.

This chain joins TRBV6-2 or TRBV6-3 and TRBJ2-7, with a possible D match to TRBD2 (6 bases). CDR1 is MNHEY, CDR2 SVGEGT, per germline. The CDR3 runs to 15 residues. V was pared by 10 bases and J by 3 bases, with 22 bases between. The CDR3 here is CATLGDSRHLYEQYF. CDR3 bases: TGTGCCACACTGGGGGACTCGCGCCATCTCTACGAGCAGTACTTC.

This clonotype was picked up a small number of times. The chain recombines TRBV7-6 with TRBJ2-7; TRBD2 might be the D (5 bases). Germline loops: CDR1 SGHVS, CDR2 FNYEAQ. The CDR3 is 14 amino acids. Trimming took 0 bases from V and 4 from J, leaving 10 bases between them. The CDR3 reads CASSLAGSGYEQYF. The CDR3 DNA follows: TGTGCCAGCAGCTTAGCAGGGAGTGGGTACGAGCAGTACTTC.

This clonotype was seen ten or more times. The chain carries TRBV28 and TRBJ2-3, with 10 bases aligning to TRBD1. The germline CDR1 and CDR2 sequences are MDHEN and SYDVKM. The CDR3 runs 16 residues. J gave up 2 bases and V 5 bases, and 7 bases lay outside the gene matches. CDR3 bases: TGTGCCAGCAGTCTTCATGGACAGGGGGTCACAGATACGCAGTATTTT. It encodes CASSLHGQGVTDTQYF.

This clonotype was found many times. V is TRBV19 and J is TRBJ2-1; TRBD1 agrees at 7 bases. Germline assignment: CDR1 LNHDA and CDR2 SQIVND (reference sequence). Germline trimming cut 10 bases from V and 4 bases from J; bases unmatched to any gene: 13. The CDR3 extends over 15 amino acids. DNA of the CDR3: TGTGCCACCGCAGTGACAGGGACGACGTACAATGAGCAGTTCTTC. This sequence encodes CATAVTGTTYNEQFF.

This clonotype was observed many times. This rearrangement joins TRBV7-8 to TRBJ2-7, with a weak D call TRBD2 (6 bases). Germline V gene data show CDR1 as SGHVS and CDR2 as FQNEAQ. This CDR3 is 13 amino acids long. V lost 2 bases to trimming and J lost 5 bases, with 10 bases between them. The chain's CDR3 is CASSLYGSDEQYF. The CDR3 DNA reads as TGTGCCAGCAGCTTATACGGGAGCGACGAGCAGTACTTC.

V usage is TRBV2 and J usage is TRBJ2-7; weak D call: TRBD2 (6 bases). Looked up from germline, CDR1 is SNHLY and CDR2 is FYNNEI. Trimming stripped 10 bases from V and 7 bases from J, with 17 bases between. The CDR3 totals 12 residues. CDR3 bases: TGTGCCACCCGCCGAAGAGGAGGGGAGCAGTACTTC. Encoded protein: CATRRRGGEQYF.

This clonotype was observed at least ten times. This chain uses TRBV7-9 with TRBJ2-7; 10 bases map to TRBD1. V was clipped by 6 bases and J by 6 bases; unmatched bases: 8. CDR1 is SEHNR, CDR2 FQNEAQ, per germline (reference sequence). The CDR3 runs 14 residues. CDR3 in DNA: TGTGCCAGCAGGGGGACAGGGGATTTAGGCGAGCAGTACTTC. This sequence encodes CASRGTGDLGEQYF.

The sample holds many counts of this clonotype. This chain links TRBV11-2 with TRBJ2-2; 12 bases fit TRBD1. The J segment lost 1 base and the V segment lost 5 bases, leaving 17 bases of the junction unmatched. Germline assignment: CDR1 SGHAT and CDR2 FQNNGV. This CDR3 is 21 amino acids long. The CDR3 loop is CASSQNLPGQGAGMNTGELFF. The CDR3 nucleotides read TGTGCCAGCAGCCAGAACCTACCGGGACAGGGGGCCGGAATGAACACCGGGGAGCTGTTTTTT.

Worth noting for this clonotype: A read error may be the cause here, since a much bigger clone is one base away. The rearrangement uses TRBV18 and TRBJ2-1, with 7 bases fitting TRBD1. This CDR3 has 16 amino acids. Germline-derived CDR1 and CDR2 are KGHSH and LQKENI. Trimming at V came to 8 bases and at J to 0 bases, leaving 10 bases not matched to a gene. CDR3 in amino acids: CASAIDRVTSYNEQFF. The CDR3 bases are TGTGCCAGCGCAATAGACAGGGTTACCTCCTACAATGAGCAGTTCTTC.

This clonotype was seen at least ten times. V gene TRBV28 combines with J gene TRBJ2-7; the D is unclear. The CDR3 spans 14 residues. Trimming pared 5 bases from V and 4 bases from J, leaving 15 bases between. Germline CDR1 and CDR2: MDHEN and SYDVKM. The CDR3 DNA is TGTGCCAGCAGTCGCCCTGACCGGAATTACGAGCAGTACTTC. Its protein product is CASSRPDRNYEQYF.

This clonotype has ten or more counts. The chain combines TRBV10-3 with TRBJ1-1; unclear D gene. CDR1 is ENHRY, CDR2 SYGVKD, per germline. Trimming removed 0 bases at V and 5 bases at J, with 13 bases between. CDR3 size: 15 residues. The CDR3 sequence: CAISESRQETTEAFF. In nucleotides, the CDR3 is TGTGCCATCAGTGAGTCCCGACAAGAGACGACTGAAGCTTTCTTT.

The chain links TRBV3-1 to TRBJ1-1; D is ambiguous. The CDR3 contains 12 residues. Trimming cost V 1 base and J 5 bases, with 5 bases left between them. From germline, CDR1 is LGHDT and CDR2 YNNKEL (reference sequence). The CDR3 sequence: CASSQGLTEAFF. The CDR3 DNA reads TGTGCCAGCAGCCAAGGGTTAACTGAAGCTTTCTTT. Supplemented by reference TRBV3-1 and TRBJ1-1, the full variable domain reads DTAVSQTPKYLVTQMGNDKSIKCEQNLGHDTMYWYKQDSKKFLKIMFSYNNKELIINETVPNRFSPKSPDKAHLNLHINSLELGDSAVYFCASSQGLTEAFFGQGTRLTVV.

This clonotype showed up many times. The chain is built from TRBV12-3 or TRBV12-4 and TRBJ2-2, with a tentative D call TRBD2 (6 bases). The V end was cut by 1 base, the J end by 7 bases, with 7 bases between. The CDR3 runs to 13 residues. The CDR3 protein is CASSLGTIGELFF. CDR3 bases: TGTGCCAGCAGTTTAGGGACTATCGGGGAGCTGTTTTTT.